These 24 T cell receptor beta chains were sequenced from one sample in a study of beta chain features in type 1 diabetes. Whole-study results and caveats: TCRB CDR3 length was moderately but significantly reduced in all four CD4+ subsets of Type 1 diabetes patients.

The investigators reverse transcribed all of the isolated RNA, so they sequenced expressed TCRB transcripts. Here immunoSEQ multiplex PCR was the method, and the copy in TCRdb shows in-frame clones only, minus some. Here the sample spans about 41,000 clones, 65% to 80% being singletons. These receptors' antigens are unknown. Sequencing was carried out using Tregs from blood. These receptors were collected from a man younger than 45 with type 1 diabetes. Some clones in this sample may be carry-over from other donors' samples.

This clone was seen a few times. The rearrangement links TRBV7-2 to TRBJ2-1, with D unclear. V shed 1 base and J shed 9 bases, with 4 bases lying between them. CDR3 length: 11 amino acids. Germline V gene data show CDR1 as SGHTA and CDR2 as FQGNSA. CDR3 in amino acids: CASSLGIEQFF. The CDR3 DNA follows: TGTGCCAGCAGCTTAGGTATTGAGCAGTTCTTC.

The chain has TRBV9 and TRBJ1-4; 7 positions match TRBD1. From germline, CDR1 is SGDLS and CDR2 YYNGEE. V shed 4 bases, J shed 10 bases, and the junction held 10 bases outside the gene matches. CDR3 length: 14 residues. CDR3 in amino acids: CASSPTVSGGKLFF. The CDR3 bases are TGTGCCAGCAGCCCGACAGTTTCAGGGGGAAAACTGTTTTTT.

This chain uses TRBV5-1 with TRBJ1-1; 8 bases are shared with TRBD1. The trim removed 9 bases at V and 0 bases at J, leaving 4 bases unmatched. The CDR3 has 13 amino acids. CDR1 and CDR2 from the germline V gene are SGHRS and YFSETQ. This CDR3 reads CATRQGMNTEAFF. Written as DNA, the CDR3 is TGCGCCACCAGACAGGGGATGAACACTGAAGCTTTCTTT.

The chain joins TRBV7-2 to TRBJ2-5; D may be TRBD2 (6 bases). The CDR3 extends over 13 amino acids. Trimming took off 8 bases at V and 1 base at J, with 11 bases between the two ends. The germline CDR1 and CDR2 sequences are SGHTA and FQGNSA. The chain's CDR3 is CASFWGLQETQYF. As DNA, the CDR3 is TGTGCCAGCTTCTGGGGACTCCAAGAGACCCAGTACTTC.

Written as DNA, the CDR3 is TGTGCCAGCAGCGTAATTGGTGTAGCGGGGGAAGATACGCAGTATTTT. Amino acid sequence: CASSVIGVAGEDTQYF. The V call is TRBV9, the J call TRBJ2-3; 9 bases map to TRBD2. This CDR3 is 16 amino acids long. The ends lost 1 base at V and 5 bases at J; junction bases unmatched: 8. Looked up from germline, CDR1 is SGDLS and CDR2 is YYNGEE.

This chain uses TRBV6-5 with TRBJ2-7; TRBD1 might be the D (6 bases). The CDR3 is 13 residues long. CDR1 and CDR2 (germline): MNHEY, SVGAGI. Deletions cut 6 bases from V and 5 bases from J, with 14 bases between. The DNA of the CDR3 is TGTGCCAGCAGGAAAACAGGGATCCACGAGCAGTACTTC. Its translation is CASRKTGIHEQYF.

CDR3 sequence: CASSIMSLAGGTDTQYF. CDR3 bases: TGTGCCAGCAGCATTATGTCGCTAGCGGGGGGCACAGATACGCAGTATTTT. V usage is TRBV7-9 and J usage is TRBJ2-3, with TRBD2 matching over 10 bases. The CDR3 has 17 amino acids. Germline V gene lookup returns CDR1 SEHNR and CDR2 FQNEAQ (reference sequence). Trimming cost V 5 bases and J 1 base; bases outside gene matches: 9.

This clone turned up a few times. The J gene is TRBJ2-7, the V gene TRBV5-1; 8 nucleotides match TRBD1. CDR1 is SGHRS, CDR2 YFSETQ, per germline. J gave up 3 bases and V 5 bases, and 10 bases lay outside the gene matches. CDR3 size: 15 residues. CDR3 residues: CASRNPGTGVYEQYF. For the CDR3, the DNA is TGCGCCAGCAGAAATCCTGGGACAGGTGTCTACGAGCAGTACTTC. The complete variable domain, with remaining parts taken from reference TRBV5-1 and TRBJ2-7, reads KAGVTQTPRYLIKTRGQQVTLSCSPISGHRSVSWYQQTPGQGLQFLFEYFSETQRNKGNFPGRFSGRQFSNSRSEMNVSTLELGDSALYLCASRNPGTGVYEQYFGPGTRLTVT.

This chain uses TRBV2 with TRBJ2-7, with TRBD1 matching 8 bases. With V trimmed by 6 bases and J by 0 bases, 4 bases remained unmatched. Germline V gives CDR1 SNHLY, CDR2 FYNNEI. The CDR3 runs to 14 residues. CDR3 nucleotide sequence: TGTGCCAGCAGACGGGACAGGAGCTCCTACGAGCAGTACTTC. It encodes CASRRDRSSYEQYF.

V usage is TRBV5-4 and J usage is TRBJ2-7; D might be TRBD1 (6 bases). Germline CDR1 and CDR2: SGHNT and YYREEE (reference sequence). Trimming took 4 bases from V and 1 from J, leaving 12 bases between them. The CDR3 length is 14 residues. The CDR3, as DNA: TGTGCCAGCAGCGCCGGACAGACGTCCTACGAGCAGTACTTC. Its translation is CASSAGQTSYEQYF.

This clone was counted only a few times. V is TRBV7-3 and J is TRBJ2-1; 13 bases are a match to TRBD2. This CDR3 has 16 amino acids. Looked up from germline, CDR1 is SGHTA and CDR2 is FQGTGA. V lost 5 bases and J lost 3; bases outside the gene matches: 4. The CDR3 region is CASSRGLAGFYNEQFF. The CDR3 region has the DNA TGTGCCAGCAGCCGGGGACTAGCGGGGTTCTACAATGAGCAGTTCTTC.

The chain is built from TRBV15 and TRBJ2-5; 7 bases line up with TRBD2. The CDR3 sequence is 15 residues long. The germline V gene encodes CDR1 LNHNV and CDR2 YYDKDF (reference sequence). V lost 1 base, J lost 3 bases, and 5 bases stayed unmatched. CDR3 region: CATSRARGREETQYF. For the CDR3, the DNA is TGTGCCACCAGCAGAGCACGCGGGAGAGAAGAGACCCAGTACTTC.

The count of this clone is one. The J gene is TRBJ1-4, the V gene TRBV7-2; 9 nucleotides line up with TRBD1. Trimming removed 3 bases from V and 6 bases from J; junction bases left unmatched: 2. CDR1 SGHTA and CDR2 FQGNSA come from the germline V gene. The CDR3 covers 14 residues. The CDR3 spells CASSFRTGDEKLFF. The CDR3 DNA is TGTGCCAGCAGCTTCCGGACAGGGGATGAAAAACTGTTTTTT.

The chain uses TRBV15 and TRBJ2-1; a possible D gene is TRBD2 (5 bases). V lost 1 base and J 4 bases, leaving 5 bases between the germline ends. The CDR3 is made up of 13 amino acids. Germline loops: CDR1 LNHNV, CDR2 YYDKDF (reference sequence). CDR3 loop: CATSRGGYNEQFF. The CDR3 nucleotides are TGTGCCACCAGCAGAGGCGGGTACAATGAGCAGTTCTTC.

This clone was observed a handful of times. This chain links TRBV6-5 with TRBJ1-1; no firm D call. Trimming pared 6 bases from V and 3 bases from J, leaving 5 bases between. The CDR3 consists of 11 residues. CDR1 MNHEY and CDR2 SVGAGI come from the germline V gene. This CDR3 reads CASSSYTEAFF. The CDR3 nucleotides are TGTGCCAGCAGCTCGTACACTGAAGCTTTCTTT.

Sample share makes this clone medium-sized (0.01 to 0.1%). The CDR3 here is CASSATTASTDTQYF. For the CDR3, the DNA is TGTGCCAGCAGTGCGACAACTGCTTCCACAGATACGCAGTATTTT. This chain connects TRBV2 to TRBJ2-3; D gene ambiguous. V lost 4 bases and J 2 bases, leaving 13 bases between the germline ends. This CDR3 has 15 amino acids. Germline V lookup: CDR1 SNHLY, CDR2 FYNNEI.

In its sample, this clone was seen once. The chain joins TRBV25-1 to TRBJ1-2; weak D call: TRBD1 (5 bases). The CDR3 sequence is 13 residues long. Germline V gene sequence: CDR1 MGHDK, CDR2 SYGVNS. V gave up 3 bases and J gave up 8 bases, with 13 bases separating them. This CDR3 is CASSEGPHRGYTF. The CDR3 nucleotides are TGTGCCAGCAGTGAGGGGCCCCACAGGGGCTACACCTTC.

This clone came up a few times. As DNA, the CDR3 is TGTGCCAGCAGTGAAAGCTCGTGGTTCCATGGCTACACCTTC. It codes for CASSESSWFHGYTF. This chain joins TRBV2 and TRBJ1-2; no definite D call. The CDR3 has 14 amino acids. The V and J ends lost 2 bases and 6 bases respectively, with 13 bases between them. Germline CDR1 reads SNHLY; CDR2 reads FYNNEI.

This chain links TRBV5-4 with TRBJ2-2; 9 positions match TRBD1. CDR1 and CDR2 from the germline V gene are SGHNT and YYREEE (reference sequence). The CDR3 spans 18 residues. V lost 5 bases to trimming and J lost 3 bases; unmatched junction nucleotides: 14. The CDR3 DNA sequence: TGTGCCAGCAGGTCGCCGAACTTGACAGGGGGGTACACCGGGGAGCTGTTTTTT. Translating gives CASRSPNLTGGYTGELFF.

A single count supports this clone. V usage is TRBV30 and J usage is TRBJ1-1; no reliable D call. Germline-derived CDR1 and CDR2 are GTSNPN and SVGIG (reference sequence). This CDR3 region has 12 residues. The germline V and J ends were trimmed by 4 bases and 0 bases, with 6 bases remaining between them. This CDR3 is CAWMRLNTEAFF. Here the CDR3 DNA reads TGTGCCTGGATGAGGCTGAACACTGAAGCTTTCTTT. Supplemented by reference TRBV30 and TRBJ1-1, the full variable domain reads SQTIHQWPATLVQPVGSPLSLECTVEGTSNPNLYWYRQAAGRGLQLLFYSVGIGQISSEVPQNLSASRPQDRQFILSSKKLLLSDSGFYLCAWMRLNTEAFFGQGTRLTVV.

This clone was detected once. V is TRBV5-8 and J is TRBJ2-3; tentatively, D is TRBD2 (6 bases). The CDR3 is made up of 12 amino acids. Trimming took off 5 bases at V and 9 bases at J, with 13 bases between the two ends. CDR1 and CDR2 from the germline V gene are SGHTS and YDEGEE. CDR3 sequence reads: CASSWGGVTQYF. For the CDR3, the DNA is TGTGCCAGCAGTTGGGGCGGGGTGACGCAGTATTTT.

This chain uses TRBV9 with TRBJ1-2, with no clear D. Germline lookup yields CDR1 SGDLS and CDR2 YYNGEE. With 0 bases removed from V and 7 bases from J, the gap between germline ends came to 16 bases. CDR3 length: 15 residues. The CDR3 sequence is CASSVVPDYESGYTF. Written as DNA, the CDR3 is TGTGCCAGCAGCGTAGTACCCGACTACGAGAGTGGCTACACCTTC.

The J gene is TRBJ2-7, the V gene TRBV5-5; the D is unclear. The V and J ends lost 0 bases and 0 bases respectively, with 13 bases between them. Looked up from germline, CDR1 is SGHKS and CDR2 is YYEKEE (reference sequence). The CDR3 runs to 16 residues. The CDR3 region is CASSLARTISSYEQYF. The DNA for the CDR3 is TGTGCCAGCAGCTTGGCACGCACGATTAGCTCCTACGAGCAGTACTTC.

This clone was observed a few times. The rearrangement uses TRBV7-2 and TRBJ2-5; D gene ambiguous. V was pared by 0 bases and J by 2 bases, with 4 bases between. This CDR3 contains 13 residues. Germline lookup yields CDR1 SGHTA and CDR2 FQGNSA. The CDR3 DNA sequence: TGTGCCAGCAGCTTAGCGCGACAAGAGACCCAGTACTTC. It encodes CASSLARQETQYF. The entire variable domain, with the rest obtained from reference TRBV7-2 and TRBJ2-5, is as follows: GAGVSQSPSNKVTEKGKDVELRCDPISGHTALYWYRQSLGQGLEFLIYFQGNSAPDKSGLPSDRFSAERTGGSVSTLTIQRTQQEDSAVYLCASSLARQETQYFGPGTRLLVL.